These 27 T cell receptor beta chains came from one sample sequenced in a study of T cell responses to AZD1222 COVID-19 vaccine. Measured with immunoSEQ multiplex PCR; TCRdb has only the in-frame clones, and not every one. The repertoire holds about 110,000 clones, with 90% as singletons. The sample here was peripheral blood, taken 28 days after the second AZD1222 dose. These receptors originate from an adult who received the AZD1222 COVID-19 vaccine.

CDR3 sequence: CASSLGVVRNQPQHF. In DNA, the CDR3 is TGTGCCAGCAGCTTGGGTGTAGTGCGCAATCAGCCCCAGCATTTT. The rearrangement uses TRBV7-2 and TRBJ1-5; D is unresolved. The V and J ends lost 3 bases and 2 bases respectively, with 11 bases between them. CDR3 length: 15 amino acids. Germline CDR1 SGHTA, CDR2 FQGNSA.

This rearrangement joins TRBV5-1 to TRBJ2-7; D may correspond to TRBD1 or TRBD2 (5 bases each). In germline, CDR1 is SGHRS, CDR2 YFSETQ. The CDR3 has 14 amino acids. V was cut by 4 bases and J by 2 bases, with 13 bases left in between. CDR3 protein: CASSPEGPPYEQYF. The DNA for the CDR3 is TGCGCCAGCAGCCCTGAGGGACCTCCCTACGAGCAGTACTTC. Supplemented by reference TRBV5-1 and TRBJ2-7, the full variable domain reads KAGVTQTPRYLIKTRGQQVTLSCSPISGHRSVSWYQQTPGQGLQFLFEYFSETQRNKGNFPGRFSGRQFSNSRSEMNVSTLELGDSALYLCASSPEGPPYEQYFGPGTRLTVT.

The chain recombines TRBV6-5 with TRBJ2-7; a weak D match, TRBD1 (5 bases). V shed 6 bases and J shed 4 bases, with 10 bases lying between them. This CDR3 is 12 amino acids long. Germline CDR1 MNHEY, CDR2 SVGAGI. CDR3 in amino acids: CASRTRVYEQYF. Here the CDR3 DNA reads TGTGCCAGCAGAACCAGGGTATACGAGCAGTACTTC.

This chain connects TRBV4-3 to TRBJ2-2; 9 bases are a match to TRBD2. After removal of 1 base from V and 2 bases from J, the junction contained 8 bases not matched to a gene. Germline V gene sequence: CDR1 LGHNA, CDR2 YSLEER. The length of the CDR3 is 18 residues. CDR3 nucleotides: TGCGCCAGCAGCCAAGTCGGTCGACTAGCGGATAACACCGGGGAGCTGTTTTTT. It is translated as CASSQVGRLADNTGELFF.

The rearrangement joins TRBV12-3 or TRBV12-4 to TRBJ1-1; no clear D. The V gene lost 7 bases and the J gene lost 0 bases, with 3 bases spanning the gap. This CDR3 is 11 amino acids long. The CDR3 DNA is TGTGCCAGCATTCTGAACACTGAAGCTTTCTTT. Encoded protein: CASILNTEAFF.

This sequence joins TRBV7-9 and TRBJ2-6; no reliable D call. CDR1 SEHNR and CDR2 FQNEAQ come from the germline V gene (reference sequence). V was shortened by 8 bases and J by 0 bases, with 8 bases between the two germline ends. This CDR3 is built from 14 residues. For the CDR3, the DNA is TGTGCCAGCCTGCGGTTCTCTGGGGCCAACGTCCTGACTTTC. Translation: CASLRFSGANVLTF.

On this clone: The same CDR3 can be traced to other DNA sequences in this sample. J is TRBJ1-2 and V is TRBV7-2, with no clear D. The CDR3 has 14 residues. Germline V gene lookup returns CDR1 SGHTA and CDR2 FQGNSA. V lost 1 base to trimming and J lost 0 bases, with 6 bases between them. CDR3 nucleotides: TGTGCCAGCAGCTTAGGGAGAACTAACTATGGCTACACCTTC. The encoded protein is CASSLGRTNYGYTF.

The chain combines TRBV7-6 with TRBJ2-7; a possible D gene is TRBD1 (6 bases). V was pared by 1 base and J by 2 bases, with 12 bases between. CDR1 is SGHVS and CDR2 is FNYEAQ in the germline V gene. This CDR3 spans 15 amino acids. CDR3 loop: CASSLGQDSTYEQYF. In DNA form, the CDR3 reads TGTGCCAGCAGCTTAGGACAGGACTCAACCTACGAGCAGTACTTC.

This clone is a singleton in its sample. This rearrangement joins TRBV6-5 to TRBJ1-5; D gene uncertain. V shed 0 bases and J shed 6 bases, with 12 bases lying between them. The germline CDR1 and CDR2 sequences are MNHEY and SVGAGI. This CDR3 is 15 amino acids long. CDR3 region: CASSYSGSSSQPQHF. CDR3 DNA sequence: TGTGCCAGCAGTTACTCAGGGTCTTCGAGTCAGCCCCAGCATTTT.

The J gene is TRBJ1-3, the V gene TRBV9, with D unresolved. Trimming stripped 0 bases from V and 0 bases from J, with 10 bases between. CDR3 size: 16 residues. The germline CDR1 and CDR2 sequences are SGDLS and YYNGEE. CDR3 sequence reads: CASSVALGSSGNTIYF. Here the CDR3 DNA reads TGTGCCAGCAGCGTAGCTCTGGGCAGCTCTGGAAACACCATATATTTT.

The V call is TRBV12-3 or TRBV12-4, the J call TRBJ1-3; possibly TRBD1 for D (5 bases). The CDR3 has 13 residues. The germline V and J ends were trimmed by 5 bases and 4 bases, with 9 bases remaining between them. The CDR3 nucleotides are TGTGCCAGCAGTCCGGGGACGGGAAACACCATATATTTT. It yields the protein CASSPGTGNTIYF.

The chain has TRBV6-2 or TRBV6-3 and TRBJ2-7; TRBD1 is a possible D gene (6 bases). The germline V and J ends were trimmed by 5 bases and 3 bases, with 17 bases remaining between them. Germline CDR1 MNHEY, CDR2 SVGEGT. The CDR3 spans 15 residues. CDR3 sequence: CASSTDSVLLYEQYF. The CDR3 DNA reads TGTGCCAGCAGTACGGACAGTGTCCTTCTCTACGAGCAGTACTTC.

This sequence joins TRBV11-1 and TRBJ2-1; D may be TRBD1 (7 bases). This CDR3 has 16 amino acids. The V gene lost 5 bases and the J gene lost 7 bases, with 21 bases spanning the gap. From germline, CDR1 is SGHAT and CDR2 FQDESV (reference sequence). CDR3 amino acids: CASSLQGGAPFNEQFF. Written as DNA, the CDR3 is TGTGCCAGCAGCCTTCAGGGGGGCGCCCCATTTAATGAGCAGTTCTTC.

The rearrangement links TRBV28 to TRBJ1-6; no firm D call. Germline CDR1 MDHEN, CDR2 SYDVKM. Trimming shortened V by 8 bases and J by 2 bases, and 10 bases separated the two germline ends. The CDR3 has 14 residues. The CDR3 is CASVVGPYNSPLHF. CDR3 nucleotide sequence: TGTGCCAGCGTTGTAGGCCCCTATAATTCACCCCTCCACTTT. Full variable domain (rest looked up from reference TRBV28 and TRBJ1-6): DVKVTQSSRYLVKRTGEKVFLECVQDMDHENMFWYRQDPGLGLRLIYFSYDVKMKEKGDIPEGYSVSREKKERFSLILESASTNQTSMYLCASVVGPYNSPLHFGNGTRLTVT.

This clone has just one count. The chain joins TRBV9 to TRBJ2-6; TRBD2 might be the D (5 bases). Between the trimmed V and J ends, which lost 0 bases and 3 bases, there was a span of 10 bases. This CDR3 is 16 amino acids long. Germline V CDR1 and CDR2: SGDLS, YYNGEE. CDR3 residues: CASSVGRAGGANVLTF. CDR3 nucleotides: TGTGCCAGCAGCGTAGGAAGGGCGGGTGGGGCCAACGTCCTGACTTTC.

V gene TRBV7-9 combines with J gene TRBJ1-4, with D hard to call. This CDR3 contains 14 residues. The V end was cut by 1 base, the J end by 5 bases, with 8 bases between. Germline V lookup: CDR1 SEHNR, CDR2 FQNEAQ (reference sequence). The DNA of the CDR3 is TGTGCCAGCAGCTTAGTAGGTCCCAATGAAAAACTGTTTTTT. As protein: CASSLVGPNEKLFF.

The V call is TRBV7-5, the J call TRBJ2-1. TRBV7-5 corresponds to a pseudogene. The CDR3 covers 13 residues. Here the CDR3 DNA reads TGTGTCAGAAGCTTCCAGGGAGACAATGAGCAGTTCTTC. Protein: CVRSFQGDNEQFF.

The chain carries TRBV7-3 and TRBJ1-2; 7 bases are a match to TRBD1. This CDR3 has 15 residues. CDR1 and CDR2 (germline): SGHTA, FQGTGA. The V gene end was trimmed by 5 bases and the J gene end by 4 bases; junction bases not matched to a gene: 10. CDR3 nucleotides: TGTGCCAGCAGCCGCGGGCCGGGACAGCCCTATGGCTACACCTTC. Its protein is CASSRGPGQPYGYTF.

V is TRBV14 and J is TRBJ1-2; no definite D call. The CDR3 spans 13 residues. Germline CDR1 is SGHDN and CDR2 is FVKESK. V was clipped by 3 bases and J by 0 bases, with 5 bases between them. The CDR3 region has the DNA TGTGCCAGCAGCCAGATATCTAACTATGGCTACACCTTC. This sequence encodes CASSQISNYGYTF.

The chain joins TRBV9 to TRBJ1-1; TRBD1 might be the D (5 bases). CDR1 SGDLS and CDR2 YYNGEE come from the germline V gene. Trimming left V 0 bases short and J 9 bases short, with 9 bases between. This CDR3 spans 12 amino acids. The CDR3 region is CASSVAGGKAFF. The DNA of the CDR3 is TGTGCCAGCAGCGTAGCTGGGGGAAAAGCTTTCTTT.

This chain uses TRBV6-5 with TRBJ1-2; D perhaps matches TRBD1 (6 bases). Deletions cut 5 bases from V and 2 bases from J, with 12 bases between. CDR3 size: 14 residues. In germline, CDR1 is MNHEY, CDR2 SVGAGI. The DNA for the CDR3 is TGTGCCAGCAGTCCCGACAGGAGAAACTATGGCTACACCTTC. Its protein product is CASSPDRRNYGYTF.

The chain carries TRBV24-1 and TRBJ2-3; either TRBD1 or TRBD2 may supply D (5 bases each). The germline CDR1 and CDR2 sequences are KGHDR and SFDVKD. V was shortened by 6 bases and J by 0 bases, with 6 bases between the two germline ends. The CDR3 totals 13 residues. The CDR3 here is CATSWGSTDTQYF. The CDR3 nucleotides read TGTGCCACCAGTTGGGGGAGCACAGATACGCAGTATTTT.

The V gene is TRBV10-2, the J gene TRBJ2-1; tentatively, D is TRBD1 (5 bases). The V gene lost 6 bases and the J gene lost 5 bases, with 20 bases spanning the gap. CDR3 length: 16 residues. Germline CDR1 is WSHSY and CDR2 is SAAADI. CDR3 bases: TGCGCCAGCAGCCCCCCTGATGGGCAGGGTAACAATGAGCAGTTCTTC. This gives the protein CASSPPDGQGNNEQFF.

The chain recombines TRBV14 with TRBJ2-1; D gene unclear. CDR1 and CDR2 from the germline V gene are SGHDN and FVKESK. The CDR3 length is 13 residues. The V end was cut by 1 base, the J end by 8 bases, with 9 bases between. CDR3 region: CASSQGLAYEQFF. The DNA for the CDR3 is TGTGCCAGCAGCCAAGGGTTAGCATATGAGCAGTTCTTC.

A note on this clone: This sample also contains other DNA sequences that code for the same CDR3. The V gene is TRBV12-3 or TRBV12-4, the J gene TRBJ1-5, with unresolved D. The germline V and J ends were trimmed by 3 bases and 7 bases, with 4 bases remaining between them. The CDR3 extends over 11 amino acids. The CDR3: CASSFGQPQHF. In DNA form, the CDR3 reads TGTGCCAGCAGTTTCGGACAGCCCCAGCATTTT.

In its sample, this clone was seen a few times. This rearrangement joins TRBV7-9 to TRBJ1-6; tentatively, D is TRBD1 (5 bases). The CDR3 runs 16 residues. V was clipped by 4 bases and J by 3 bases, with 13 bases between them. In germline, CDR1 is SEHNR, CDR2 FQNEAQ (reference sequence). CDR3 amino acids: CASSSGSGFYNSPLHF. CDR3 DNA: TGTGCCAGCAGCTCCGGGTCAGGGTTCTATAATTCACCCCTCCACTTT.

V usage is TRBV7-2 and J usage is TRBJ2-3; 11 nucleotides align to TRBD2. Per the germline V gene, CDR1 is SGHTA and CDR2 is FQGNSA. This CDR3 contains 15 residues. The junction had 7 bases not matched to a gene; V was cut back by 5 bases and J by 6 bases. CDR3: CASSRVTSGDDTQYF. The DNA for the CDR3 is TGTGCCAGCAGCCGGGTGACTAGCGGGGACGATACGCAGTATTTT.